This T cell receptor (beta chain) derives from a study of cytomegalovirus exposure and HLA in healthy donors. Study results and limitations: TCR beta V- and J-gene trimming, according to a later analysis, was linked to a missense DCLRE1C variant. Previous analysis showed most TCR beta V segments were productive about 87% or about 30% of the time.

The CDR3 is 15 residues long. Germline lookup yields CDR1 LGHNA and CDR2 YSLEER. The V and J ends lost 0 bases and 12 bases respectively, with 18 bases between them. As for this clone: Its matching antigen is unknown.

It was with 60 Vbeta and 13 Jbeta primers that the PCR ran. The data were produced by immunoSEQ multiplex PCR, yet TCRdb's version contains in-frame clones alone and is incomplete. The data contain over 120,000 clones, roughly 70% of them singletons. The sequenced material came from PBMCs. The rearrangement uses TRBV4-3 and TRBJ2-1, with D possibly matching TRBD2 (5 bases). This receptor was obtained from a man between 18 and 29 years old in good health and CMV-seropositive. The CDR3 spells CASSQEVERAGLQFF. CDR3 DNA sequence: TGCGCCAGCAGCCAAGAAGTGGAACGGGCAGGACTGCAGTTCTTC.